A single sample is the source of the 20 T cell receptor beta chains below, sequenced in a study of blood T cell repertoires in COVID-19. The protocol was immunoSEQ multiplex PCR, while the TCRdb copy is restricted to in-frame clones and leaves out a portion. This table holds 76,000 or so clones, roughly 80% found once. Input material: peripheral blood. These receptors originate from a man in his forties or fifties with acute or convalescent COVID-19.

The J gene is TRBJ1-1, the V gene TRBV3-1 (or the pseudogene TRBV3-2); D may be TRBD1 (5 bases). Trimming pared 4 bases from V and 4 bases from J, leaving 16 bases between. The germline CDR1 and CDR2 sequences are LGHDT and YNNKEL (reference sequence). This CDR3 region has 15 residues. The CDR3 region is CASSPNSGTVTEAFF. The CDR3 DNA follows: TGTGCCAGCAGCCCCAATTCGGGGACTGTCACTGAAGCTTTCTTT.

This chain connects TRBV4-3 to TRBJ1-5; TRBD1 matches at 7 bases. The CDR3 extends over 17 amino acids. V was clipped by 0 bases and J by 4 bases; unmatched bases: 9. Looked up from germline, CDR1 is LGHNA and CDR2 is YSLEER. This chain's CDR3 is CASSQDTGALRNQPQHF. The CDR3 DNA sequence: TGCGCCAGCAGCCAAGACACAGGGGCCTTAAGAAATCAGCCCCAGCATTTT.

This clone has a single count. The chain employs TRBV4-3 and TRBJ2-4, with 11 bases matching TRBD1. This CDR3 region has 20 residues. The germline CDR1 and CDR2 sequences are LGHNA and YSLEER. The V and J ends lost 1 base and 0 bases, in that order; junction bases with no gene match: 11. CDR3 residues: CASSQGPGTGGLLAKNIQYF. As DNA, the CDR3 is TGCGCCAGCAGCCAAGGACCCGGGACAGGGGGTCTTCTAGCCAAAAACATTCAGTACTTC.

The rearrangement uses TRBV28 and TRBJ1-1; D remains ambiguous. The V end was cut by 5 bases, the J end by 11 bases, with 6 bases between. The CDR3 runs 9 residues. Germline assignment: CDR1 MDHEN and CDR2 SYDVKM. The CDR3 DNA follows: TGTGCCAGCAGTCCCGGGGCTTTCTTT. Protein product: CASSPGAFF.

The chain joins TRBV15 to TRBJ1-1; no clear D gene. V gave up 0 bases and J gave up 6 bases, with 11 bases separating them. The CDR3 totals 14 residues. The germline V gene encodes CDR1 LNHNV and CDR2 YYDKDF (reference sequence). The CDR3 nucleotides read TGTGCCACCAGCAGAGATAGATCGGGGTCTGAAGCTTTCTTT. Translating it yields CATSRDRSGSEAFF.

The chain employs TRBV19 and TRBJ1-2; 7 nucleotides agree with TRBD1. The CDR3 is 11 amino acids. Germline V gene sequence: CDR1 LNHDA, CDR2 SQIVND (reference sequence). With V trimmed by 9 bases and J by 8 bases, 6 bases remained unmatched. In DNA form, the CDR3 reads TGTGCCAGCCATACAGGGGTAGGCTACACCTTC. Residues: CASHTGVGYTF.

This clone was detected once. The V gene is TRBV9, the J gene TRBJ2-2; D not resolved. V was cut by 0 bases and J by 6 bases, with 9 bases left in between. The CDR3 has 14 amino acids. Germline CDR1 and CDR2: SGDLS and YYNGEE. CDR3 DNA sequence: TGTGCCAGCAGCGTAGCGAAGGAGTCCGGGGAGCTGTTTTTT. Translation gives CASSVAKESGELFF.

The V call is TRBV7-2, the J call TRBJ1-1, with D possibly TRBD1 on 5 matching bases. Trimming removed 5 bases from V and 4 bases from J, with 11 bases in between. This CDR3 region has 13 residues. Germline-derived CDR1 and CDR2 are SGHTA and FQGNSA. CDR3 protein: CASSPQGPTEAFF. CDR3 sequence (DNA): TGTGCCAGCAGCCCCCAGGGTCCCACTGAAGCTTTCTTT.

The J gene is TRBJ1-2, the V gene TRBV27; D may be TRBD1 (5 bases). The V gene's germline CDR1 is MNHEY and CDR2 SMNVEV (reference sequence). This CDR3 spans 14 amino acids. Trimming removed 3 bases at V and 4 bases at J, with 12 bases between. The CDR3 here is CASSLEGVGYGYTF. In nucleotides, the CDR3 is TGTGCCAGCAGTTTGGAAGGGGTTGGCTATGGCTACACCTTC.

The chain links TRBV7-9 to TRBJ2-7; 12 nucleotides align to TRBD2. The CDR3 is 14 amino acids. CDR1 and CDR2 (germline): SEHNR, FQNEAQ (reference sequence). J was trimmed by 9 bases and V by 1 base; bases with no gene match: 4. Here the CDR3 reads CASSLEGGLAGQYF. DNA for the CDR3: TGTGCCAGCAGCTTAGAGGGGGGACTAGCGGGGCAGTACTTC.

The chain joins TRBV27 to TRBJ1-2; 9 bases match TRBD1. J was trimmed by 3 bases and V by 7 bases; bases with no gene match: 18. The germline V gene has CDR1 MNHEY and CDR2 SMNVEV (reference sequence). The CDR3 extends over 18 amino acids. The CDR3 DNA follows: TGTGCCAGCACCCAAACCGCCGGGACAGGGTCTTATCACTATGGCTACACCTTC. It is translated as CASTQTAGTGSYHYGYTF.

The chain uses TRBV6-1 and TRBJ2-5; TRBD2 matches 9 bases. There are 18 residues in the CDR3. Unmatched junction bases numbered 14, after V lost 2 bases and J lost 4 bases. In germline, CDR1 is MNHNS, CDR2 SASEGT. In nucleotides, the CDR3 is TGTGCCAGCAGTGAATCCGTAGGGCTAGCGGGGAGTAGAGAGACCCAGTACTTC. This gives the protein CASSESVGLAGSRETQYF.

The CDR3 here is CASSVDPGFATQYF. In nucleotides, the CDR3 is TGTGCCAGCAGCGTAGATCCAGGGTTCGCGACCCAGTACTTC. This chain joins TRBV9 and TRBJ2-5, with TRBD1 as a possible D gene (5 bases). Germline V gene sequence: CDR1 SGDLS, CDR2 YYNGEE. The CDR3 is made up of 14 amino acids. V was trimmed by 0 bases and J by 7 bases, leaving 13 bases between them. The full variable domain, completed using reference TRBV9 and TRBJ2-5, is DSGVTQTPKHLITATGQRVTLRCSPRSGDLSVYWYQQSLDQGLQFLIQYYNGEERAKGNILERFSAQQFPDLHSELNLSSLELGDSALYFCASSVDPGFATQYFGPGTRLLVL.

The CDR3 DNA is TGTGCCAGCAGCCAGGCAGGCAACTATGGCTACACCTTC. Translated, it gives CASSQAGNYGYTF. The V gene is TRBV3-1 (or the pseudogene TRBV3-2), the J gene TRBJ1-2; D is uncertain. Trimming cost V 3 bases and J 2 bases, with 7 bases left between them. The length of the CDR3 is 13 residues. The germline CDR1 and CDR2 sequences are LGHDT and YNNKEL (reference sequence).

The gene calls are TRBV27 and TRBJ1-3, with a possible D match to TRBD1 (5 bases). Trimming left V 4 bases short and J 2 bases short, with 9 bases between. Germline values: CDR1 MNHEY, CDR2 SMNVEV (reference sequence). The CDR3 sequence is 14 residues long. CDR3 in DNA: TGTGCCAGCAGTTCTGGCAGGGCTGGAAACACCATATATTTT. Its protein is CASSSGRAGNTIYF.

Only one count was recorded for this clone. The CDR3 sequence: CASSARDYNYEQYF. The CDR3 DNA reads TGTGCCAGCAGCGCGCGGGACTACAACTACGAGCAGTACTTC. The V call is TRBV9, the J call TRBJ2-7, with 7 bases fitting TRBD2. Germline CDR1 is SGDLS and CDR2 is YYNGEE. This CDR3 is 14 amino acids long. V gave up 3 bases and J gave up 3 bases; unmatched junction bases: 6.

The chain combines TRBV24-1 with TRBJ2-5; D unresolved. Trimming took 4 bases from V and 3 from J, leaving 5 bases between them. Germline V gives CDR1 KGHDR, CDR2 SFDVKD. CDR3 length: 12 residues. The CDR3 nucleotides read TGTGCCACCAGTGACTTTGAAGAGACCCAGTACTTC. Its protein product is CATSDFEETQYF.

V and J are TRBV10-3 and TRBJ2-5; D might be TRBD2 (5 bases). Germline CDR1 ENHRY, CDR2 SYGVKD. V was pared by 4 bases and J by 2 bases, with 11 bases between. The CDR3 sequence is 14 residues long. The CDR3 here is CAISGSEGQETQYF. Here the CDR3 DNA reads TGTGCCATCAGTGGATCCGAGGGACAAGAGACCCAGTACTTC.

The chain couples TRBV19 to TRBJ1-4; D is uncertain. The germline V gene encodes CDR1 LNHDA and CDR2 SQIVND (reference sequence). V dropped 5 bases and J dropped 8 bases, with 18 bases sitting between them. The CDR3 length is 15 residues. CDR3: CASSGTWIAGEKLFF. DNA of the CDR3: TGTGCCAGTAGTGGAACTTGGATCGCCGGGGAAAAACTGTTTTTT.

J is TRBJ2-7 and V is TRBV28; 8 bases fit TRBD1. This CDR3 spans 15 amino acids. The J segment lost 0 bases and the V segment lost 6 bases, leaving 7 bases of the junction unmatched. CDR1 and CDR2 from the germline V gene are MDHEN and SYDVKM. The CDR3 nucleotides read TGTGCCAGCAGCCTCCCGGACAGGGACTCCTACGAGCAGTACTTC. Translation gives CASSLPDRDSYEQYF.